This record concerns one TCR beta chain sequence. These data belong to a study of blood T cell repertoires in COVID-19. The wider study: From T cells, B-cell-depleted T cells, or PBMCs came the material, which was cDNA or gDNA.

V trimming: 4 bases; J trimming: 2 bases; junction bases outside the gene matches: 16. From germline, CDR1 is KGHDR and CDR2 SFDVKD. The CDR3 runs 19 residues. Sequenced by immunoSEQ multiplex PCR; TCRdb stores in-frame clones only, minus some. The sample includes about 180,000 clones, approximately 79% of them seen just once. The source material was peripheral blood. The chain has TRBV24-1 and TRBJ2-1; 7 bases line up with TRBD2. This TCR came from a woman aged 70 to 79 with acute or convalescent COVID-19. The CDR3 loop is CATSDPSSQRGTTYNEQFF. CDR3 coding DNA: TGTGCCACCAGTGACCCGTCATCCCAGCGGGGTACGACCTACAATGAGCAGTTCTTC.